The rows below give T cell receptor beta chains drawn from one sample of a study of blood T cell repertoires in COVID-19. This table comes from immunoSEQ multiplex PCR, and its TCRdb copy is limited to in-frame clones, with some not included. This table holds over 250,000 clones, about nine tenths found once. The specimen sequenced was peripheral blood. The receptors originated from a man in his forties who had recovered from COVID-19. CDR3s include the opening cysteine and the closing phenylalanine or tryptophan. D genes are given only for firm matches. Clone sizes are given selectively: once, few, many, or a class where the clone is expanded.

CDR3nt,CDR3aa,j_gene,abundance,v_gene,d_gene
TGTGCCAGCAGTTTTAGTGGAGTCGGGGAGCTGTTTTTT,CASSFSGVGELFF,TRBJ2-2,.,TRBV12-3/TRBV12-4,.
TGTGCCAGCAGCTTAGAGGTTGAAGCGGGAGGGTTACCCTACAATGAGCAGTTCTTC,CASSLEVEAGGLPYNEQFF,TRBJ2-1,.,TRBV11-2,TRBD2
TGTGCCAGTCGGACAGGGACGAACACTGAAGCTTTCTTT,CASRTGTNTEAFF,TRBJ1-1,once,TRBV3-1/TRBV3-2,TRBD1
TGTGCCAGCAGCCCCAGGGGGGTCTCTAGCACAGATACGCAGTATTTT,CASSPRGVSSTDTQYF,TRBJ2-3,.,TRBV11-2,.
TGTGCCAGCAGGCCAGCCACAGGTCCCACCGGGGAGCTGTTTTTT,CASRPATGPTGELFF,TRBJ2-2,.,TRBV27,.
TGTGCCAGCCGTGTGGGCGGGGTATACAATGAGCAGTTCTTC,CASRVGGVYNEQFF,TRBJ2-1,.,TRBV27,.
TGCGCCAGCAGCGCCCACCGGGGGACAGGGCCAATCTTGAACACTGAAGCTTTCTTT,CASSAHRGTGPILNTEAFF,TRBJ1-1,.,TRBV4-3,TRBD1
TGTGCCACCCGAGAGAACACTGAAGCTTTCTTT,CATRENTEAFF,TRBJ1-1,.,TRBV3-1/TRBV3-2,.
TGCAGCGTTTCCGGGACAGTCACTTCCTACGAGCAGTACTTC,CSVSGTVTSYEQYF,TRBJ2-7,.,TRBV29-1,TRBD1
TGCAGCGTTGGGTTCAGAGGAGCAGATACGCAGTATTTT,CSVGFRGADTQYF,TRBJ2-3,.,TRBV29-1,.
TGTGCCAGCAGTCCCCGACAGGTTTGGATCACTGAAGCTTTCTTT,CASSPRQVWITEAFF,TRBJ1-1,.,TRBV6-5,.
TGTGCCAGTAGTATAGATCCGGGAGCGAACACTGAAGCTTTCTTT,CASSIDPGANTEAFF,TRBJ1-1,few,TRBV19,.
TGCAGCGTTGAAGGACAGGGGACCTATGGCTACACCTTC,CSVEGQGTYGYTF,TRBJ1-2,once,TRBV29-1,TRBD1
TGTGCCAGCAGTGAAGGCTTGGGGGGGACAGATACGCAGTATTTT,CASSEGLGGTDTQYF,TRBJ2-3,few,TRBV2,TRBD2
TGTGCCAGCAGCTTATTGGGGACTAGCGCCTCCTACGAGCAGTACTTC,CASSLLGTSASYEQYF,TRBJ2-7,.,TRBV7-2,TRBD2
TGTGCCAGCAGCCCCTATTTCGGGGGGGCGAGGGAAGGAGTGTTCCACTCAATACTGGGCTACACCTTC,CASSPYFGGAREGVFHSILGYTF,TRBJ1-2,.,TRBV7-8,.
TGTGCCAGCAGCCCAGGAAAAACAACAGGGGGAAGTTCACCCCTCCACTTT,CASSPGKTTGGSSPLHF,TRBJ1-6,.,TRBV5-4,TRBD1
TGCGCCAGCAGCTTGGGATCAGAGAGGACTAATGAAAAACTGTTTTTT,CASSLGSERTNEKLFF,TRBJ1-4,.,TRBV5-1,.
TGTGCCAGCAGTTACGGCGGGAGGGCCCCCAACGAGCAGTACTTC,CASSYGGRAPNEQYF,TRBJ2-7,.,TRBV6-6,TRBD2
TGTGCCAGCAGTTTATTTCAGGGGTCTACTGAAGCTTTCTTT,CASSLFQGSTEAFF,TRBJ1-1,few,TRBV27,.
TGTGCCAGTAGGACTAGCGGGAGGGCCCCGAACACCGGGGAGCTGTTTTTT,CASRTSGRAPNTGELFF,TRBJ2-2,.,TRBV2,TRBD2
TGTGCCAGTAGCCAAACCGGGGCAGGGGGCAATCAGCCCCAGCATTTT,CASSQTGAGGNQPQHF,TRBJ1-5,.,TRBV19,.
TGTGCCAGCAGCTTAGCGGGGACTAGCGGGGAGCAGTTCTTC,CASSLAGTSGEQFF,TRBJ2-1,.,TRBV7-9,TRBD2
TGTGCCACCAGCAGAGATTCCGGAGCTGGGGCCAACGTCCTGACTTTC,CATSRDSGAGANVLTF,TRBJ2-6,.,TRBV15,.
TGCGCCAGCAGCTGGGGGGGAAATGAGCAGTTCTTC,CASSWGGNEQFF,TRBJ2-1,.,TRBV5-1,TRBD2
TGTGCCAGCAGCTTAAGGACTAGCGGGAGGAGCTACGAGCAGTACTTC,CASSLRTSGRSYEQYF,TRBJ2-7,.,TRBV7-6,TRBD2
TGCAGTGCTAGTGGGGACATATCCTACGAGCAGTACTTC,CSASGDISYEQYF,TRBJ2-7,.,TRBV20-1,.
TGCAGCGTTGATCGTTGGCGGTCCGAAGGAGCTTTCTTT,CSVDRWRSEGAFF,TRBJ1-1,.,TRBV29-1,.
TGTGCCAGCAGCACCCTAGCGGGAGGGCCGGGCGATGAGCAGTTCTTC,CASSTLAGGPGDEQFF,TRBJ2-1,.,TRBV9,TRBD2
TGCGCCAGCAGCCACCGAGCGGGAGCCAAAAACATTCAGTACTTC,CASSHRAGAKNIQYF,TRBJ2-4,.,TRBV4-3,.
TGTGCCAGCAGTGAAGCAATGGCAGAGGGTGGAAACACCATATATTTT,CASSEAMAEGGNTIYF,TRBJ1-3,.,TRBV6-1,.
TGTGCCAGCAGACTAGCGGGAGGGCCGTGGGAGACCCAGTACTTC,CASRLAGGPWETQYF,TRBJ2-5,.,TRBV21-1,.
TGTGCCAGCAGCCAAGCAGGCGAGCTTAGCTATGGCTACACCTTC,CASSQAGELSYGYTF,TRBJ1-2,.,TRBV3-1/TRBV3-2,.
TGTGCCTGGAGTGCATCCTCTAGCGGGAGTGGAAATGAGCAGTTCTTC,CAWSASSSGSGNEQFF,TRBJ2-1,.,TRBV30,TRBD2
TGTGCCAGCAGCTTAAACCCGACAGGGGCCTCCTACGAGCAGTACTTC,CASSLNPTGASYEQYF,TRBJ2-7,.,TRBV7-2,TRBD1
TGTGCCAGCAGCTCCGGGACAGGTAATCAGCCCCAGCATTTT,CASSSGTGNQPQHF,TRBJ1-5,once,TRBV3-1/TRBV3-2,TRBD1
TGCAGCGTTTACGGAGATACGCAGTATTTT,CSVYGDTQYF,TRBJ2-3,.,TRBV29-1,.
TGCGCCAGCAGCCCCTGGACACATAACACTGAAGCTTTCTTT,CASSPWTHNTEAFF,TRBJ1-1,.,TRBV5-1,.
TGTGCCAGCTACCGGGGACAGGGGAACTATGGCTACACCTTC,CASYRGQGNYGYTF,TRBJ1-2,.,TRBV7-9,TRBD1
TGCAGCGTTACAGGGGGCGCTGGGACTGAAGCTTTCTTT,CSVTGGAGTEAFF,TRBJ1-1,.,TRBV29-1,TRBD1
TGTGCCAGCAGCAAGGGCGGGAGCCCGCAAAAACTGTTTTTT,CASSKGGSPQKLFF,TRBJ1-4,few,TRBV11-2,.
TGTGCCAGCAGTGGGGCCACTCAAGCCAAAAACATTCAGTACTTC,CASSGATQAKNIQYF,TRBJ2-4,.,TRBV2,.
TGTGCCAGCAGCGATGGGACAAGCGTCCCTGAGCAGTACTTC,CASSDGTSVPEQYF,TRBJ2-7,.,TRBV6-6,.
TGTGCCAGCAGGAGGACAGCCTACGAGCAGTACTTC,CASRRTAYEQYF,TRBJ2-7,.,TRBV6-5,.
TGTGCCAGCAGCTTCAGGGCCGGTAATTCACCCCTCCACTTT,CASSFRAGNSPLHF,TRBJ1-6,.,TRBV5-4,.
TGTGCCTGGAGTGTATCCGGGGGTCGCACAGATACGCAGTATTTT,CAWSVSGGRTDTQYF,TRBJ2-3,.,TRBV30,.
TGTGCCAGCAGCCCGTCCGGGACAGGGACTGAAAAACTGTTTTTT,CASSPSGTGTEKLFF,TRBJ1-4,.,TRBV7-2,TRBD1
TGCAGCGTGACTAGCTCCTACAATGAGCAGTTCTTC,CSVTSSYNEQFF,TRBJ2-1,few,TRBV29-1,.
TGCGCCAGCAGCCAAGATCCCGACAGAATTAGCACAGATACGCAGTATTTT,CASSQDPDRISTDTQYF,TRBJ2-3,.,TRBV4-3,.
TGTGCCACCAGACACATTGGACAGCGCTATGGCTACACCTTC,CATRHIGQRYGYTF,TRBJ1-2,.,TRBV15,.
TGTGCCAGCAGTTTTTCCCGCAATGAGCAGTTCTTC,CASSFSRNEQFF,TRBJ2-1,.,TRBV12-3/TRBV12-4,.
TGCAGCGTTGATCTCCGTGGAGTCGGTGGCAAGACCGGGGAGCTGTTTTTT,CSVDLRGVGGKTGELFF,TRBJ2-2,.,TRBV29-1,.
TGTGCCAGCAGCCTCGGACAGGGGTCAGTTCTCTACGAGCAGTACTTC,CASSLGQGSVLYEQYF,TRBJ2-7,.,TRBV9,TRBD1